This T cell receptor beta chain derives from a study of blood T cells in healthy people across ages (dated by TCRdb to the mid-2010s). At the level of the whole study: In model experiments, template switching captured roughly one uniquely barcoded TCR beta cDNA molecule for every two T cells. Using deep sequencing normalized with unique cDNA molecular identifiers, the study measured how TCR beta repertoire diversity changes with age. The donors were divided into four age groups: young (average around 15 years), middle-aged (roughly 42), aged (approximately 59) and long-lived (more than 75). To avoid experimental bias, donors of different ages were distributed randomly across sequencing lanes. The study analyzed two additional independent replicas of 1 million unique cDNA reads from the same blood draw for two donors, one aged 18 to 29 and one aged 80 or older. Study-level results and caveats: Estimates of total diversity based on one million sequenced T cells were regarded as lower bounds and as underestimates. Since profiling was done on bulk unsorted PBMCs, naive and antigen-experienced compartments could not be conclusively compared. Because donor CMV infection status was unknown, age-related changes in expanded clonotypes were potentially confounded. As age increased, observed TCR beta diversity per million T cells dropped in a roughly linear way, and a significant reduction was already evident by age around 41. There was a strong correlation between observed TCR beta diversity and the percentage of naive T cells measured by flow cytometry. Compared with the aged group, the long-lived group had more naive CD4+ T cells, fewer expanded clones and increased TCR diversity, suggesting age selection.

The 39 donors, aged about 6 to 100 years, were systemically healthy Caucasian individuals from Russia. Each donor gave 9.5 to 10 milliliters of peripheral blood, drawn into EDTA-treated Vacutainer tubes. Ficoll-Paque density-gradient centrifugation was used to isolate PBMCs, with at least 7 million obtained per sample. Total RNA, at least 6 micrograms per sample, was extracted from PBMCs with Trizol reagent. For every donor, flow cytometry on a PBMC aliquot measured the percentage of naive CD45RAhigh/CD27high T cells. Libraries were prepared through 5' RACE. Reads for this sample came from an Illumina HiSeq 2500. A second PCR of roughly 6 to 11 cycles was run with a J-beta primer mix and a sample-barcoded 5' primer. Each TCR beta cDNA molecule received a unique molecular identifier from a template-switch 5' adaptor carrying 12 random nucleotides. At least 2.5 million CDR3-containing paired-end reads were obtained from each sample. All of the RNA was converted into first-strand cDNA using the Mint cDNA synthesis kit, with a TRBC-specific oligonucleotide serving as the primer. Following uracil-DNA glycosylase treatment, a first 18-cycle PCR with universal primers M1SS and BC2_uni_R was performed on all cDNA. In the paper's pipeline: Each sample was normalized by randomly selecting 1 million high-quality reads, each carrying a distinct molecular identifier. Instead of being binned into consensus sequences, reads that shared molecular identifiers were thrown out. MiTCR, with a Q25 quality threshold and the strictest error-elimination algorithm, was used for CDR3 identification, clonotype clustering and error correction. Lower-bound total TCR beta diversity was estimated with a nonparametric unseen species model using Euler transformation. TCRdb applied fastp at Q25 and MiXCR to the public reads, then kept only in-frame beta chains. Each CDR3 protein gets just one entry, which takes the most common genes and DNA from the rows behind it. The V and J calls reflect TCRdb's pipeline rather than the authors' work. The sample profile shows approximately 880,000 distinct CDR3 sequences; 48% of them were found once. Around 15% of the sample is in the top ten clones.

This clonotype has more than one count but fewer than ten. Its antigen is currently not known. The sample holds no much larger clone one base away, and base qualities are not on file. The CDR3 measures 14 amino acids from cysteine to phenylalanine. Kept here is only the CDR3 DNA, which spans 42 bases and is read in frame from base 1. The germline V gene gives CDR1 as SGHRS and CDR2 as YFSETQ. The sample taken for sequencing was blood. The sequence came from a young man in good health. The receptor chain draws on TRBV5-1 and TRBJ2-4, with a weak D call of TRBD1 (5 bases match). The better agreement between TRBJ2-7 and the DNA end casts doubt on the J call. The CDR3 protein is CASTQDSAAYEQYF. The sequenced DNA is TGCGCCAGCACCCAAGACAGCGCGGCTTACGAGCAGTACTTC.